A single TCR beta chain is shown here with its context. The record originates from a study of patients and donors after allogeneic stem cell transplantation. TCRdb redid the calling of the RT-PCR reads with MiXCR, one entry per CDR3 protein. The sample holds approximately 200,000 distinct CDR3 sequences, approximately 41% seen once. This CDR3 contains 11 residues. V was trimmed by 3 bases and J by 7 bases, leaving 7 bases between them. The V gene's germline CDR1 is SEHNR and CDR2 FQNEAQ (reference sequence). This receptor was obtained from a human donor who was either an allogeneic HSCT recipient or a stem cell or donor lymphocyte infusion donor (not recorded which). It is not recorded whose cells these are; they may come from a transplant donor. This chain uses TRBV7-9 with TRBJ2-7; possible D gene TRBD1, 6 bases. The sequencing input was blood, either unsorted or a sorted T cell fraction (not recorded which). The CDR3 loop is CASSFGQEQYF. CDR3 nucleotides: TGTGCCAGCAGCTTCGGACAGGAGCAGTACTTC.